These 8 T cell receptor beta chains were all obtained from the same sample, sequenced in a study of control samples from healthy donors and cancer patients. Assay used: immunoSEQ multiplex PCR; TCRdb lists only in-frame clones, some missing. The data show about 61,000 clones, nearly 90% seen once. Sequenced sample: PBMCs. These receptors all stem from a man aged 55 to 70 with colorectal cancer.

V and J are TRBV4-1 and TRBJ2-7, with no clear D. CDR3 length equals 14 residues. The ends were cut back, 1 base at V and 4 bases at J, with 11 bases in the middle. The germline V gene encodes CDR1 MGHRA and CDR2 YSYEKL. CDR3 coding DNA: TGCGCCAGCAGCCAAGCTAACTCAGGTTACGAGCAGTACTTC. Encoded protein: CASSQANSGYEQYF.

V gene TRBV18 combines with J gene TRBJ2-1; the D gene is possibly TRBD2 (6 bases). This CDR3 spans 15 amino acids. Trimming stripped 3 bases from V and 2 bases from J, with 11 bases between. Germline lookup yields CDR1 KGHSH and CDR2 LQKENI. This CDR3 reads CASSPMSGAYNEQFF. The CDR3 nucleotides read TGTGCCAGCTCACCTATGTCGGGGGCCTACAATGAGCAGTTCTTC.

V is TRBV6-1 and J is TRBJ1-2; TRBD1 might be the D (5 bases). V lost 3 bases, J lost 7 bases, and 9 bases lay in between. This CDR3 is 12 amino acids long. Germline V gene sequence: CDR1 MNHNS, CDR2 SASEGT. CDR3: CASSEGVGGYTF. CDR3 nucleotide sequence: TGTGCCAGCAGTGAGGGGGTGGGTGGCTACACCTTC.

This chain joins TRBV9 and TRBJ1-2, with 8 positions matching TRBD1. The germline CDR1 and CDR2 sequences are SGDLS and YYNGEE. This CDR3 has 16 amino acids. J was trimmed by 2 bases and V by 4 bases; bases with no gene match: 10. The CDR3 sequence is CASSTSGQAQNYGYTF. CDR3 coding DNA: TGTGCCAGCAGCACCTCGGGACAGGCACAAAACTATGGCTACACCTTC. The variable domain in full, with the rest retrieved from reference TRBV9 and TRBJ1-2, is DSGVTQTPKHLITATGQRVTLRCSPRSGDLSVYWYQQSLDQGLQFLIQYYNGEERAKGNILERFSAQQFPDLHSELNLSSLELGDSALYFCASSTSGQAQNYGYTFGSGTRLTVV.

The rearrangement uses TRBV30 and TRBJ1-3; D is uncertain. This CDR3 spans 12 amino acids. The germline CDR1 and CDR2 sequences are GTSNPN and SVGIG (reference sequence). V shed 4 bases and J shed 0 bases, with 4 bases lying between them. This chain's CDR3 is CAWTGSGNTIYF. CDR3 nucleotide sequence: TGTGCCTGGACCGGCTCTGGAAACACCATATATTTT.

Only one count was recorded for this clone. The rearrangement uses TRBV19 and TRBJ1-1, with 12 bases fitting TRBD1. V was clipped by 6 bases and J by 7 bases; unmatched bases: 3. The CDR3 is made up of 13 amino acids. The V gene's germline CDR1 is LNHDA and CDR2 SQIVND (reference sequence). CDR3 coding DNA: TGTGCCAGTAGGGGACAGGGGGCGGGTGAAGCTTTCTTT. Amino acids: CASRGQGAGEAFF.

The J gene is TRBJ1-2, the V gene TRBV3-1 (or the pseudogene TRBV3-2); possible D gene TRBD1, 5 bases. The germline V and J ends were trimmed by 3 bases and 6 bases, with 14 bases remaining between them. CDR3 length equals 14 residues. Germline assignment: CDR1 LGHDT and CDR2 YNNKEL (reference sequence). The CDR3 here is CASSHWRDGDGYTF. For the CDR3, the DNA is TGTGCCAGCAGCCATTGGCGGGACGGGGATGGCTACACCTTC.

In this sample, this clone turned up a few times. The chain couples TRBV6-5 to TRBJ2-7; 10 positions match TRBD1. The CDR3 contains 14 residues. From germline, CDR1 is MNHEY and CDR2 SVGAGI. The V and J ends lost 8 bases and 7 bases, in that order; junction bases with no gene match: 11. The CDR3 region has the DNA TGTGCCAGCGCTTGGACAGGGGGACTGGGGGAGCAGTACTTC. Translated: CASAWTGGLGEQYF.